This section outlines one T cell receptor beta chain sequence together with its context. Separate cDNA molecules each had unique molecular identifiers attached to them. TCRdb reanalysed the 5' RACE reads using MiXCR and keeps one entry per CDR3 protein. The repertoire holds about 83,000 distinct CDR3 sequences, with about an eighth as singletons. This specimen belongs to a study of early T cells in non-severe SARS-CoV-2 infection. CDR1 is LGHDT and CDR2 is YNNKEL in the germline V gene (reference sequence). The ends were cut back, 1 base at V and 6 bases at J, with 16 bases in the middle. The CDR3 sequence is 15 residues long.

The chain is built from TRBV3-1 and TRBJ2-7; no definite D call. The sequence was collected from an adult who was a healthcare worker with PCR-confirmed SARS-CoV-2 infection or an uninfected control (not recorded which). The material sequenced was whole blood. The CDR3 nucleotides read TGTGCCAGCAGCCAAGCCCTAGTTTCGTCCGGCGAGCAGTACTTC. Its protein product is CASSQALVSSGEQYF.